This T cell receptor beta chain was documented in a study of blood T cell repertoires in COVID-19. Across the whole study: T cells, B-cell-depleted T cells, or PBMCs supplied cDNA or gDNA.

Authors' data handling: Researchers report that nucleated cell counts were estimated from reference gene primer amplification. Profiling relied on immunoSEQ multiplex PCR, and the TCRdb table lists in-frame clones only, not all of them. That table furnishes V, J and clone size, whereas the DNA furnished D and trimming. Here the sample spans around 300,000 clones, less than 90% being singletons. This CDR3 comprises 15 residues. V was cut by 0 bases and J by 2 bases, with 9 bases left in between. Germline-derived CDR1 and CDR2 are SGHRS and YFSETQ. The TCR originated in a human donor in a cohort sampled during active COVID-19. The V call is TRBV5-1, the J call TRBJ1-3; D possibly corresponds to TRBD1 (5 bases). Source material: peripheral blood. The CDR3 spells CASSLGSGAGNTIYF. The CDR3 DNA follows: TGCGCCAGCAGCTTGGGGTCGGGGGCTGGAAACACCATATATTTT.